The 4 T cell receptor beta chains below all came from one sample that was sequenced in a study of T cell repertoires in cytomegalovirus infection. TCRdb fed the reads into MiXCR, producing one record per CDR3 protein. The data contain roughly 230,000 distinct CDR3 sequences, about 15% of them singletons. The sample consisted of CD8+ T cells from PBMCs. The origin of the receptors is a human donor in good health (CMV status not recorded). Some clones in this sample may be carry-over from other donors' samples.

The V gene is TRBV2, the J gene TRBJ1-5; D is uncertain. This CDR3 is built from 14 residues. The V gene's germline CDR1 is SNHLY and CDR2 FYNNEI. V gave up 0 bases and J gave up 7 bases, with 10 bases separating them. The CDR3 region is CASSEAQAHQPQHF. As DNA, the CDR3 is TGTGCCAGCAGTGAAGCCCAGGCACACCAGCCCCAGCATTTT. Filled out from reference TRBV2 and TRBJ1-5, the complete variable domain reads EPEVTQTPSHQVTQMGQEVILRCVPISNHLYFYWYRQILGQKVEFLVSFYNNEISEKSEIFDDQFSVERPDGSNFTLKIRSTKLEDSAMYFCASSEAQAHQPQHFGDGTRLSIL.

Many counts were recorded for this clonotype. The rearrangement links TRBV7-9 to TRBJ2-3; D gene ambiguous. The CDR3 covers 16 residues. V lost 4 bases and J 6 bases, leaving 20 bases between the germline ends. CDR1 and CDR2 from the germline V gene are SEHNR and FQNEAQ (reference sequence). The CDR3 DNA sequence: TGTGCCAGCAGCTCTCCTTTATGGCAGCCCGGGGATACGCAGTATTTT. This encodes CASSSPLWQPGDTQYF.

This chain uses TRBV13 with TRBJ2-5; D perhaps matches TRBD1 (7 bases). Germline V CDR1 and CDR2: PRHDT, FYEKMQ (reference sequence). V gave up 3 bases and J gave up 4 bases, with 15 bases separating them. The CDR3 sequence is 15 residues long. The CDR3: CASSFHAGGGETQYF. CDR3 DNA: TGTGCCAGCAGCTTCCATGCAGGGGGAGGAGAGACCCAGTACTTC.

Only a few counts were recorded for this clonotype. The rearrangement links TRBV5-1 to TRBJ2-5; D might be TRBD1 (5 bases). This CDR3 comprises 12 residues. V was shortened by 9 bases and J by 1 base, with 10 bases between the two germline ends. Per germline, CDR1 SGHRS and CDR2 YFSETQ. DNA of the CDR3: TGCGCCACAGGGCACTCCCAAGAGACCCAGTACTTC. As protein: CATGHSQETQYF.